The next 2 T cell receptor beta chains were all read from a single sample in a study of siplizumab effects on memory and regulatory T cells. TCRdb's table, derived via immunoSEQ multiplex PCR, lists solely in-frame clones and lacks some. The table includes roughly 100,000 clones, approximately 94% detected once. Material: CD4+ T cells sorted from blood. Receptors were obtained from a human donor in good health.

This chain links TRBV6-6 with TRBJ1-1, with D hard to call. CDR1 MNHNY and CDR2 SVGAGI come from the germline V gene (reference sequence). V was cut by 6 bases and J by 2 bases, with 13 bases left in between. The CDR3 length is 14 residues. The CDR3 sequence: CASSHTGINTEAFF. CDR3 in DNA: TGTGCCAGCAGCCATACTGGGATTAACACTGAAGCTTTCTTT.

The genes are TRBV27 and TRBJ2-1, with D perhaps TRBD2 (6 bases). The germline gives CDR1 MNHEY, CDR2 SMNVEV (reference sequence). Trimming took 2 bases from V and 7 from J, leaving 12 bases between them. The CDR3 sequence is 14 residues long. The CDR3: CASSLLAWNNEQFF. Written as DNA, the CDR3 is TGTGCCAGCAGTTTACTAGCGTGGAATAATGAGCAGTTCTTC.